This T cell receptor (beta chain) derives from a study of T cells after yellow fever vaccination (dated by TCRdb to about 2019). A note on the overall study: Staining for CD3, CD45RA, CCR7 and CD95 was used to sort memory subsets (EM, EMRA, CM and Tscm) on a BD FACS Aria III. Bulk TCR alpha and beta repertoires were sequenced longitudinally to track T-cell clones before and after primary and booster YFV17D yellow fever vaccination. The cohort comprised two healthy male donors, one aged 18 to 30 and one aged 30 to 40 years. Blood was drawn at multiple timepoints before and after primary and secondary immunization, with bulk PBMC replicates and cell subsets isolated. Memory subsets were sorted on days 0, 15 and 45 and at 18 months after primary vaccination, and on days 0, 15 and 45 after the 30-year booster. The SMART-Seq v4 Ultra Low Input RNA kit was used to prepare libraries from fractions with low cell numbers. Overall results and qualifications from the work: Compared with the primary T-cell response, the secondary T-cell response was weaker but faster, peaking on day 5 rather than day 15. On day 0, almost all vaccine-responding clonotypes were below detection in the sorted memory subsets. A small fraction of clonotypes showed up in both the CD4 and CD8 compartments, probably as a result of convergent recombination. The study included only a couple of donors, which limits how far the findings can be generalized. Most clones expanded after primary vaccination were re-detected after the booster (almost 98% of CD4 and approximately 85% of CD8), suggesting broad memory maintenance. FACS-sorted repertoires could contain abundant contaminating clonotypes from the bulk population, so computational filtering was required.

TCR cDNA was synthesized by 5'RACE template switching, which introduced a universal primer site and unique molecular identifiers. Priming of cDNA synthesis was performed from both the TCR alpha and TCR beta constant segments. Library amplification used two PCR steps, and the second PCR step added sample barcodes and sequencing adapters. Sequencing of the libraries was done on either Illumina HiSeq 2500 (2x100 bp) or NovaSeq (2x150 bp). The study's processing was this. MIGEC was used to demultiplex reads and collapse the reads into UMI consensus sequences, and MiXCR was used for V(D)J alignment. Using edgeR on replicate PBMC samples, clonotypes were called vaccine-responding if FDR was below 0.01 and the log2 fold change was above 5 up to day 15. CD4 or CD8 identity was assigned to each bulk clonotype according to whether the clonotype was present at higher abundance in the sequenced CD4 repertoire or the sequenced CD8 repertoire. To estimate how each clone was distributed across memory phenotypes, clonotype frequencies in memory subsets were weighted by the numbers of FACS-sorted cells. TCRdb took the public reads, trimmed them with fastp at Q25, ran MiXCR for clone calling and kept in-frame beta chains. Each record represents a unique CDR3 protein, reported with the most common genes and DNA among its rows. TCRdb's processing, not the study's, gives the V and J calls here. The sample data list about 10,000 distinct CDR3 sequences, and approximately 4.6% of these were observed just once. About 1.5% of the sample comes from the top ten.

Taken from the germline V gene (reference sequence), the CDR1 and CDR2 loops are LGHDT and YNNKEL. The CDR3 starts with the cysteine, ends with the phenylalanine, and has 15 residues. The only DNA kept is the CDR3, 45 bases in frame from the first base. A distance of 8 bases separates the germline ends of V and J, which lose 2 bases and 0 bases respectively. This clonotype was observed at least ten times. No qualities accompany the bases; no much larger clone lies one base away. In light of the paper, this sample's treatment or condition label describes: live attenuated yellow fever vaccine strain. A standard Ficoll-Paque protocol was used to isolate PBMCs from peripheral blood. RNA from sorted memory subsets was extracted with the RNeasy Micro Kit.

The starting material was PBMCs, either bulk or a sorted T-cell subset (CD4+, CD8+, memory, or dextramer-sorted; not recorded which), obtained less than 18 days after the first yellow fever vaccination. The chain was built from TRBV3-1 and TRBJ1-5; D gene: possibly TRBD1, on 5 matching bases. This clonotype was obtained from a young man who received the YFV17D yellow fever vaccine. In nucleotides, the sequence is TGTGCCAGCAGCCAAAACGGGGGTAGCAATCAGCCCCAGCATTTT. Its coded protein is CASSQNGGSNQPQHF. The CDR3, completed at both ends by the reference TRBV3-1 and TRBJ1-5 genes, gives the full variable domain DTAVSQTPKYLVTQMGNDKSIKCEQNLGHDTMYWYKQDSKKFLKIMFSYNNKELIINETVPNRFSPKSPDKAHLNLHINSLELGDSAVYFCASSQNGGSNQPQHFGDGTRLSIL.